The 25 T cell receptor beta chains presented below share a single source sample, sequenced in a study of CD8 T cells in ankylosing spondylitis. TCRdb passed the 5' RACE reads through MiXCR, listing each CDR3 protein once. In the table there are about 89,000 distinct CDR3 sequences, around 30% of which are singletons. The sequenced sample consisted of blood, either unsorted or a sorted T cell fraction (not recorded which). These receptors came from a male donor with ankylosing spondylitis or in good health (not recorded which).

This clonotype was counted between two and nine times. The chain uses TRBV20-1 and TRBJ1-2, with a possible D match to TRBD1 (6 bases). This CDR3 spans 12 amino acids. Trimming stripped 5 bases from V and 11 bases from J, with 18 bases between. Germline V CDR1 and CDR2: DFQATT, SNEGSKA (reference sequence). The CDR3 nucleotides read TGCAGTGCTCTGGGGGGGCAGCGGGAATACACCTTC. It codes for CSALGGQREYTF.

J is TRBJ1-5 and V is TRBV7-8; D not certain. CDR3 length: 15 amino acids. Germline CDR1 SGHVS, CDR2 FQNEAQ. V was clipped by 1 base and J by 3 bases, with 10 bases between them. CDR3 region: CASSLDGRANQPQHF. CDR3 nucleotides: TGTGCCAGCAGCTTAGATGGTAGGGCCAATCAGCCCCAGCATTTT.

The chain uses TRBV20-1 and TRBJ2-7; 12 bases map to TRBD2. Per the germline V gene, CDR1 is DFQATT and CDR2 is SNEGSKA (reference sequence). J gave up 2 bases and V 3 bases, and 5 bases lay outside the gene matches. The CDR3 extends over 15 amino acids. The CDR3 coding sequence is TGCAGTGCTAGCGAACTAGCGGGAGGACCCTACGAGCAGTACTTC. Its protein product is CSASELAGGPYEQYF.

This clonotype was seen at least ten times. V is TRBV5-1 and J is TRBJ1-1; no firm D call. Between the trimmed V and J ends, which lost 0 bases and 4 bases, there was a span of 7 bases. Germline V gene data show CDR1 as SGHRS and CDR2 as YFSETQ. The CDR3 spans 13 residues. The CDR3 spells CASSLAGATEAFF. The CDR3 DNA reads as TGCGCCAGCAGCTTGGCCGGAGCCACTGAAGCTTTCTTT.

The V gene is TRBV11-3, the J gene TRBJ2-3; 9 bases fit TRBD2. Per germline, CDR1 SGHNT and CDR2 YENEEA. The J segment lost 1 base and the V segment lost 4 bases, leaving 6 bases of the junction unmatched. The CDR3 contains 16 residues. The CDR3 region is CASSYRSGRGTDTQYF. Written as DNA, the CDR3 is TGTGCCAGCAGCTACCGTAGCGGGAGAGGCACAGATACGCAGTATTTT.

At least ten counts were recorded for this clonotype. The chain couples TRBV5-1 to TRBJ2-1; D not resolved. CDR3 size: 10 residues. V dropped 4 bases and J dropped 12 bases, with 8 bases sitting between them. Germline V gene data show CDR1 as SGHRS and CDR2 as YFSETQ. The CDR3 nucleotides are TGCGCCAGCAGCGGGCGTAGGCAGTTCTTC. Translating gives CASSGRRQFF.

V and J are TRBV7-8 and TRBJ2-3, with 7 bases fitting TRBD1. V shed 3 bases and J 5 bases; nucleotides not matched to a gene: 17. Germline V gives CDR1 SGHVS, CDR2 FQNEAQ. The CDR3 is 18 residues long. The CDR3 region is CASSFAYRLDRVEDTQYF. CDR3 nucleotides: TGTGCCAGCAGCTTTGCTTATCGTTTAGACAGGGTAGAAGATACGCAGTATTTT.

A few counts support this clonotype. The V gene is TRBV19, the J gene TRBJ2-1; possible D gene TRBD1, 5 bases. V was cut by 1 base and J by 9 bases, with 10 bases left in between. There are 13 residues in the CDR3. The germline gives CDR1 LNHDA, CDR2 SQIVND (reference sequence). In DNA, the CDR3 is TGTGCCAGTAGTATAGCGCCTAGGGGTGAGCAGTTCTTC. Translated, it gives CASSIAPRGEQFF.

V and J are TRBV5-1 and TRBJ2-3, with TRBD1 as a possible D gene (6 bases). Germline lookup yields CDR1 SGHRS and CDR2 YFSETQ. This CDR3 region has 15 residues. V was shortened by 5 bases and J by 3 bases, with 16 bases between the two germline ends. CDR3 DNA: TGCGCCAGCAGTCTTACAGGGTTCCGGACAGATACGCAGTATTTT. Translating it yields CASSLTGFRTDTQYF.

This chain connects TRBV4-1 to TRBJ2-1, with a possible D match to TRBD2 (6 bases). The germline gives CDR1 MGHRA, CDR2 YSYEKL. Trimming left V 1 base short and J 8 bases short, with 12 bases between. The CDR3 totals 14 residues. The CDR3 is CASSQGLVRYEQFF. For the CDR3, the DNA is TGCGCCAGCAGCCAAGGACTAGTGAGGTATGAGCAGTTCTTC.

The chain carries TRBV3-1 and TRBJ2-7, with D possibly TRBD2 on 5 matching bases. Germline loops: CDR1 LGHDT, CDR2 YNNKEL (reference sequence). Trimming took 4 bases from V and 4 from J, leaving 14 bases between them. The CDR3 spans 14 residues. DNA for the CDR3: TGTGCCAGCAGCCTCGGTAGTGCGGGTTACGAGCAGTACTTC. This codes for CASSLGSAGYEQYF.

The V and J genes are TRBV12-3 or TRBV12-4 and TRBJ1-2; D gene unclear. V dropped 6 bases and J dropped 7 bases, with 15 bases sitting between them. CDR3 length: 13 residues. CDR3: CASRSGERRGYTF. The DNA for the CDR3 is TGTGCCAGCAGATCCGGGGAACGACGTGGCTACACCTTC.

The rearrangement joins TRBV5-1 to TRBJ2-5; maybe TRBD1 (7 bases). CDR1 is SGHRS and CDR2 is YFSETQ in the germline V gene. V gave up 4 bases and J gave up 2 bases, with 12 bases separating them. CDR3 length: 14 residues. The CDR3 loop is CASSLTGTQETQYF. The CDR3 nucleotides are TGCGCCAGCAGCCTGACAGGGACTCAAGAGACCCAGTACTTC.

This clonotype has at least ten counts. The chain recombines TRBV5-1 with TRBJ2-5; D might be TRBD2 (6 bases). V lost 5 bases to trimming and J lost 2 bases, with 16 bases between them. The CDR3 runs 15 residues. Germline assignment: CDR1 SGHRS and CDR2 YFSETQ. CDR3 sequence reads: CASSPLAGSQETQYF. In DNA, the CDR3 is TGCGCCAGCAGTCCCCTCGCCGGGAGTCAAGAGACCCAGTACTTC.

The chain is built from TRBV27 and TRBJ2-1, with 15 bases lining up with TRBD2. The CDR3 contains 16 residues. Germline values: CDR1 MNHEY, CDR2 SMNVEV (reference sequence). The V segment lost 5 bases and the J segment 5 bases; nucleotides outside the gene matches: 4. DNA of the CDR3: TGTGCCAGCAGTGAATGGACTAGCGGGAGGGACAATGAGCAGTTCTTC. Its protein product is CASSEWTSGRDNEQFF.

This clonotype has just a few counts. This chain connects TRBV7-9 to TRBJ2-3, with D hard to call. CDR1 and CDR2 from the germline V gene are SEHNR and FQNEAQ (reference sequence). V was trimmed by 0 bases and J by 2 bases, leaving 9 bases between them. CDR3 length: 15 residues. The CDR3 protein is CASSLARASTDTQYF. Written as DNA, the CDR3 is TGTGCCAGCAGCTTAGCCCGGGCCTCCACAGATACGCAGTATTTT.

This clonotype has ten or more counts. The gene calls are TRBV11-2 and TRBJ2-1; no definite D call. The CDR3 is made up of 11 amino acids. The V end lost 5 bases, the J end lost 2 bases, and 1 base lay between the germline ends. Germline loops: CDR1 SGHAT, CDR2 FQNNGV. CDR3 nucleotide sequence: TGTGCCAGCAGCACCTACAATGAGCAGTTCTTC. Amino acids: CASSTYNEQFF.

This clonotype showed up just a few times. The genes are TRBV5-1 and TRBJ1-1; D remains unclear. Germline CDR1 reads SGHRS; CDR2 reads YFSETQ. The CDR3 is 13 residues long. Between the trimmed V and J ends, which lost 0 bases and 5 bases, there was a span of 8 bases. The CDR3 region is CASSLALVTEAFF. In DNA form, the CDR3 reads TGCGCCAGCAGCTTGGCACTCGTTACTGAAGCTTTCTTT.

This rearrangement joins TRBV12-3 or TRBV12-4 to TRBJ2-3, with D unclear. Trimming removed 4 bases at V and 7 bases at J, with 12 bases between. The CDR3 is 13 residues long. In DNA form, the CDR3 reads TGTGCCAGCAGTTCCGAGAGACTCTATACGCAGTATTTT. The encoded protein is CASSSERLYTQYF.

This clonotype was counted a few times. CDR3 sequence: CASSWRAADTQYF. The CDR3 DNA sequence: TGTGCCAGCAGCTGGAGGGCAGCGGATACGCAGTATTTT. The gene calls are TRBV11-2 and TRBJ2-3; TRBD2 might be the D (6 bases). This CDR3 has 13 amino acids. Trimming took 4 bases from V and 6 from J, leaving 11 bases between them. Germline CDR1 and CDR2: SGHAT and FQNNGV.

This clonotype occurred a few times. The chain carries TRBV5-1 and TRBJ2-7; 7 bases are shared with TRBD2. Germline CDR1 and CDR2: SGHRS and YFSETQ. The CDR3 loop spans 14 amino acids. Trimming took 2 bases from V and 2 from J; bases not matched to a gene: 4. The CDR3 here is CASSLGDYTYEQYF. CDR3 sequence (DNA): TGCGCCAGCAGCTTAGGGGACTACACCTACGAGCAGTACTTC.

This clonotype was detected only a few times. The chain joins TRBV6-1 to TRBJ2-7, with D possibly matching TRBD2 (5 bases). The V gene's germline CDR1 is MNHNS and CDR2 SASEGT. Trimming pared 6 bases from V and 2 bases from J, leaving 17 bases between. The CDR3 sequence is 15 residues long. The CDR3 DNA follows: TGTGCCAGCAGGGAGGTCCACGGGGTCCCCTACGAGCAGTACTTC. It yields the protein CASREVHGVPYEQYF.

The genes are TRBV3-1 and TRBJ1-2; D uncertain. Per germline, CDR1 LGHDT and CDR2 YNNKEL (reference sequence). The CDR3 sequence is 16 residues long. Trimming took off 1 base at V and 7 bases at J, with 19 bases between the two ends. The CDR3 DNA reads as TGTGCCAGCAGCCAAGCATCCGTGGGCAGTCGGGGTGGCTACACCTTC. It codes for CASSQASVGSRGGYTF.

The CDR3 DNA reads TGTGCCAGTAGTATCGTCTCGGGAACCGGGGAGCTGTTTTTT. Protein product: CASSIVSGTGELFF. The rearrangement links TRBV19 to TRBJ2-2, with D possibly being TRBD2 (5 bases). The V end was cut by 3 bases, the J end by 5 bases, with 10 bases between. CDR3 length: 14 residues. Germline-derived CDR1 and CDR2 are LNHDA and SQIVND (reference sequence).

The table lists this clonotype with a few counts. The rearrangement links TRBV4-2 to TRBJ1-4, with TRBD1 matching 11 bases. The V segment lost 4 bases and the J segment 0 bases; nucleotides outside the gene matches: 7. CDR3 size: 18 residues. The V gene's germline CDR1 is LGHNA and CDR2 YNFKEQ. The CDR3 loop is CASSRDRDRGATNEKLFF. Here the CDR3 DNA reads TGTGCCAGCAGCCGAGACCGGGACAGGGGGGCAACTAATGAAAAACTGTTTTTT.